What follows is one TCR beta chain and its context. The antigen is not known. The sample originates from a study of shared clonotypes between healthy human individuals. Study observations and caveats: Limited genetic and exposure-history diversity came from having few donors. Donor clonotype sharing was expected to depend on sequencing depth. Blood was the sole source, and tissue repertoires probably differ.

The assay was carried out at the deep level. Repertoires were generated with immunoSEQ multiplex PCR, while TCRdb's copy carries only in-frame clones and drops some. Among about 980,000 clones listed, about three quarters were seen once. CDR3 length equals 13 residues. The germline V and J ends were trimmed by 4 bases and 7 bases, with 15 bases remaining between them. The germline V gene has CDR1 SGHRS and CDR2 YFSETQ. The specimen sequenced was memory CD4+ T cells sorted from blood. Specified subset: CD45RA-negative fraction. The chain joins TRBV5-1 to TRBJ2-7; tentatively, D is TRBD1 (5 bases). This TCR was sampled from a young man in good health. CDR3 region: CASSPEGVREQYF. The CDR3 DNA is TGCGCCAGCAGCCCGGAAGGGGTTCGGGAGCAGTACTTC. Complete variable domain (other parts from reference TRBV5-1 and TRBJ2-7): KAGVTQTPRYLIKTRGQQVTLSCSPISGHRSVSWYQQTPGQGLQFLFEYFSETQRNKGNFPGRFSGRQFSNSRSEMNVSTLELGDSALYLCASSPEGVREQYFGPGTRLTVT.